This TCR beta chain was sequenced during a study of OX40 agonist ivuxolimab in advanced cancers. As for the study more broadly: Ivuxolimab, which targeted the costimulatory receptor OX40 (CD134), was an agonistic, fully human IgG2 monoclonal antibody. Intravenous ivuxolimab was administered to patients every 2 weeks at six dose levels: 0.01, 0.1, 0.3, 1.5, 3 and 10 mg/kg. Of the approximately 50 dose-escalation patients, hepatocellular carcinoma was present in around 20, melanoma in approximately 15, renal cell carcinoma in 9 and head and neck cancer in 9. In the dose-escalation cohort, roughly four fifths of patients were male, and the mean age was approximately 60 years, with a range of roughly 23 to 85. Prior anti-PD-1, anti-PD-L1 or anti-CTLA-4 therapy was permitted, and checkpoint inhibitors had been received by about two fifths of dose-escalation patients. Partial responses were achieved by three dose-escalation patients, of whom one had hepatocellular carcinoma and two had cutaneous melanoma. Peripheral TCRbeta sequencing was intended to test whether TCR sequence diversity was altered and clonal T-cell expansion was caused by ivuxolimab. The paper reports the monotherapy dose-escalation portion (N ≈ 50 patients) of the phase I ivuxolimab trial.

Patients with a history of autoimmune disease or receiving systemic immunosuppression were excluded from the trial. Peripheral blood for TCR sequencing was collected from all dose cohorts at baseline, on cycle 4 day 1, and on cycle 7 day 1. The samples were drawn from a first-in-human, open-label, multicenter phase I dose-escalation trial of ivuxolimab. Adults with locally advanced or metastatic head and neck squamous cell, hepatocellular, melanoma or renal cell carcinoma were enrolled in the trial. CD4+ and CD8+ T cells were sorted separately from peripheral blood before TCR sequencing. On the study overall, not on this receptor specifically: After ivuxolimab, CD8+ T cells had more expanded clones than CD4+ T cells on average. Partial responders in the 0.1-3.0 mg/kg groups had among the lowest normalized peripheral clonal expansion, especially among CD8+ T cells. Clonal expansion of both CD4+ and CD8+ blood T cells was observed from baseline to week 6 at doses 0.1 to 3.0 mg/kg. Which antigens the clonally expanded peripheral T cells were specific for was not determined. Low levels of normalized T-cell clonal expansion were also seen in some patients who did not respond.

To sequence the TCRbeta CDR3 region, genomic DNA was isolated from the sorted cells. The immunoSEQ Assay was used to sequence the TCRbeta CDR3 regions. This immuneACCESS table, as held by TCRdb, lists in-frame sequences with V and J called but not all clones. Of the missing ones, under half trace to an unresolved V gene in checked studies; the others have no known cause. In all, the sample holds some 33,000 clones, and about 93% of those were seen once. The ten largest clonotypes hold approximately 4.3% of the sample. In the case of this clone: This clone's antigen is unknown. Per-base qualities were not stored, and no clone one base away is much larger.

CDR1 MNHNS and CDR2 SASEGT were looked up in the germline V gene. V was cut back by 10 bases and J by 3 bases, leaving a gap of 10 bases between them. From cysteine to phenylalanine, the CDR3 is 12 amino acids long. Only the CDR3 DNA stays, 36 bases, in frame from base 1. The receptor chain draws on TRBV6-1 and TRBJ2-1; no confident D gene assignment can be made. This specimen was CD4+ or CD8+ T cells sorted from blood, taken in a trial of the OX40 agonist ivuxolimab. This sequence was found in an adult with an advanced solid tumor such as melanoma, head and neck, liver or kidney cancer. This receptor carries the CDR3 CATTTGYNEQFF. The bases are TGTGCCACTACAACGGGCTACAATGAGCAGTTCTTC.